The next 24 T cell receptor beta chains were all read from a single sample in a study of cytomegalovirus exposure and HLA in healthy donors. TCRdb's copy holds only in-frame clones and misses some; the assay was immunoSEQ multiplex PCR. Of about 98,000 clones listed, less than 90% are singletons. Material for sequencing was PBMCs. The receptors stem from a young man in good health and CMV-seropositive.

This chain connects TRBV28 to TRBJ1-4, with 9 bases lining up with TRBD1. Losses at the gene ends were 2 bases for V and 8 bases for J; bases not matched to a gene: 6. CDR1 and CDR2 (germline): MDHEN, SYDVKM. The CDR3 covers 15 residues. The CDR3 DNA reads TGTGCCAGCAGTTTACCGGGGACAGGGAAGGAAAAACTGTTTTTT. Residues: CASSLPGTGKEKLFF.

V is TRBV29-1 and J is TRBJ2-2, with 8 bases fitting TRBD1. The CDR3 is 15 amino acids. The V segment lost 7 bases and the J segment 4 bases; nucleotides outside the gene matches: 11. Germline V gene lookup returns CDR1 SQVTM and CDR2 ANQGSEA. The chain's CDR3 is CSAALGTGGTGELFF. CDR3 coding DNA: TGCAGCGCTGCATTAGGCACAGGGGGCACCGGGGAGCTGTTTTTT.

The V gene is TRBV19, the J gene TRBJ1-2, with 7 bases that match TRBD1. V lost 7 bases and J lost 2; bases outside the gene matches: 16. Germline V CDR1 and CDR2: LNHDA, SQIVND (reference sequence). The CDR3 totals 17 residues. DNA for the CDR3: TGTGCCAGTATAAGCGGGAGGACAGGTGGGGACAACTATGGCTACACCTTC. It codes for CASISGRTGGDNYGYTF.

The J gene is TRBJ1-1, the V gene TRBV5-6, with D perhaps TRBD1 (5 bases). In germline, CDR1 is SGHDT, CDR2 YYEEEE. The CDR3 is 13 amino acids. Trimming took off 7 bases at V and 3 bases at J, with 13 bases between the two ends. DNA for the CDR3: TGTGCCAGCTCCCCAGGGCGCTACACTGAAGCTTTCTTT. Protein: CASSPGRYTEAFF.

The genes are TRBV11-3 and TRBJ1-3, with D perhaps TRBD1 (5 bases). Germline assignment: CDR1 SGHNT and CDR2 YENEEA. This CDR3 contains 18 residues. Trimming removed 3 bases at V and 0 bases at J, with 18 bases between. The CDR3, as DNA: TGTGCCAGCAGCTTGGAACAGGCAGGATCAAACTCTGGAAACACCATATATTTT. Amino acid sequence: CASSLEQAGSNSGNTIYF.

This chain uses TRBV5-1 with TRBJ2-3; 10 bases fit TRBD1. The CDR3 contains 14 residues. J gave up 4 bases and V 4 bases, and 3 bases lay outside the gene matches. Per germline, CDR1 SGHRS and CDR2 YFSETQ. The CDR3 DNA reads TGCGCCAGCAGCCTAGGACAGGGGGCAGATACGCAGTATTTT. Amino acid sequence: CASSLGQGADTQYF.

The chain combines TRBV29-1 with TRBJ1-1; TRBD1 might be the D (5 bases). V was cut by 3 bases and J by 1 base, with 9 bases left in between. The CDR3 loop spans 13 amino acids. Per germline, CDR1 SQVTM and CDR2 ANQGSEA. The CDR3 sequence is CSVEGEGNTEAFF. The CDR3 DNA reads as TGCAGCGTTGAGGGGGAGGGGAACACTGAAGCTTTCTTT.

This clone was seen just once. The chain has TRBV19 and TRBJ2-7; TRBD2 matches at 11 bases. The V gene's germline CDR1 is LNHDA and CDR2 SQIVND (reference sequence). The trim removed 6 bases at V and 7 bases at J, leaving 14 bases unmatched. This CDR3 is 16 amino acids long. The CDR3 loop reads CASRRRLAGNLGEQYF. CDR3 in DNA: TGTGCCAGTAGAAGGAGACTAGCGGGGAACCTAGGGGAGCAGTACTTC.

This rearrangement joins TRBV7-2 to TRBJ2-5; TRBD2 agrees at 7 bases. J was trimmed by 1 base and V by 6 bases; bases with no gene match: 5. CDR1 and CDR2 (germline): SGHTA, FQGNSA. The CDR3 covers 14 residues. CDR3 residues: CASSPSGTQETQYF. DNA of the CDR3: TGTGCCAGCAGTCCGAGCGGGACCCAAGAGACCCAGTACTTC.

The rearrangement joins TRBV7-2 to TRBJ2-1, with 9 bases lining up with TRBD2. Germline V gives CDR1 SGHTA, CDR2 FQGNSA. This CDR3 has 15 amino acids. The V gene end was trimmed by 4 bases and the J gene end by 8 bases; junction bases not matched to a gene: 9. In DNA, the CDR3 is TGTGCCAGCAGCTATTTTAGCGGGAGAGGTTATGAGCAGTTCTTC. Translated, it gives CASSYFSGRGYEQFF.

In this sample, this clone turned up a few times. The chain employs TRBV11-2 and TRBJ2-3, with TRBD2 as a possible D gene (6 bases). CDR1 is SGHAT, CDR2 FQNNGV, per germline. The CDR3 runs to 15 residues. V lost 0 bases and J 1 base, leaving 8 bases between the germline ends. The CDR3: CASSLDGSRTDTQYF. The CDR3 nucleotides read TGTGCCAGCAGCTTAGACGGGAGTCGCACAGATACGCAGTATTTT.

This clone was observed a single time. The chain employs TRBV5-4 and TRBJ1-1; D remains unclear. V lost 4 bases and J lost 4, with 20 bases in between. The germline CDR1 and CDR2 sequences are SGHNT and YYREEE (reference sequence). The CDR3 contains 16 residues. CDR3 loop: CASSPSGVVRGTEAFF. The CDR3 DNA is TGTGCCAGCAGCCCCTCCGGGGTTGTTCGTGGCACTGAAGCTTTCTTT.

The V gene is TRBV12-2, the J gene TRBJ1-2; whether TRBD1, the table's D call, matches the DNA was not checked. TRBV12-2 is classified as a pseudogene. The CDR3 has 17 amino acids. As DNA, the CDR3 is TGTGCAAGTCGCTTGGGGGCGCCCGCTGGACCCAACTATGGCTACACCTTC. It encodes CASRLGAPAGPNYGYTF.

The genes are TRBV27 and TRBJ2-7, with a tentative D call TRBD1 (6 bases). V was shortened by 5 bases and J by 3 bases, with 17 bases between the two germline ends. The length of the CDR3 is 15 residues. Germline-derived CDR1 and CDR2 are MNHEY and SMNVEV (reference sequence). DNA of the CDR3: TGTGCCAGCAGTCCCATACCGGGACACCGCTACGAGCAGTACTTC. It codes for CASSPIPGHRYEQYF.

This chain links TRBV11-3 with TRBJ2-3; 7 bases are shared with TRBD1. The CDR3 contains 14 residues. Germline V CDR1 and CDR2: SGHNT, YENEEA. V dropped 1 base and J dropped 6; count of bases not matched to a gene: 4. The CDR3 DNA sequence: TGTGCCAGCAGCTTAGGAGACAGGGCGGATACGCAGTATTTT. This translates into CASSLGDRADTQYF.

CDR3 coding DNA: TGTGCCAGCAGCTACGGGACAGGGATTTACAACGAGCAGTACTTC. Translating gives CASSYGTGIYNEQYF. The J gene is TRBJ2-7, the V gene TRBV7-2, with 9 bases matching TRBD1. With V trimmed by 4 bases and J by 5 bases, 9 bases remained unmatched. The CDR3 runs 15 residues. Germline-derived CDR1 and CDR2 are SGHTA and FQGNSA.

As DNA, the CDR3 is TGTGCCAGCAGTTACTCAAAACCGGGACAGGGTATCGGGGAGCTGTTTTTT. Translated: CASSYSKPGQGIGELFF. The J gene is TRBJ2-2, the V gene TRBV6-7; 9 nucleotides align to TRBD1. TRBV6-7 has ORF status, its function being uncertain. Trimming at V came to 0 bases and at J to 7 bases, leaving 9 bases not matched to a gene. The CDR3 contains 17 residues.

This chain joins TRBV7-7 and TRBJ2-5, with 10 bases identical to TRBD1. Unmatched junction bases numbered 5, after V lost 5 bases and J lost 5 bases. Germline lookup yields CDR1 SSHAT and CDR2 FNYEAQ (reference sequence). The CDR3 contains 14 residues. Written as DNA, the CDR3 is TGTGCCAGCAGCCCCGGGACAGGGGCCGAGACCCAGTACTTC. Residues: CASSPGTGAETQYF.

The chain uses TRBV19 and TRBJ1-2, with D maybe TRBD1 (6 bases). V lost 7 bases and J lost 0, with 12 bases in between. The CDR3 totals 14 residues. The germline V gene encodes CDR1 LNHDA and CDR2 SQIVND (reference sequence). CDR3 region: CASTPTGPNYGYTF. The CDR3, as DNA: TGTGCCAGTACCCCGACAGGACCTAACTATGGCTACACCTTC.

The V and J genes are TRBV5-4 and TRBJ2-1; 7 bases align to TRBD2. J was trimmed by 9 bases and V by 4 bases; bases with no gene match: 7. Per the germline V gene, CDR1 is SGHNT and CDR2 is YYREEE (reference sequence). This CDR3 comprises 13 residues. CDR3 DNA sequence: TGTGCCAGCAGCCTGGACCCTAGCGGTGAGCAGTTCTTC. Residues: CASSLDPSGEQFF.

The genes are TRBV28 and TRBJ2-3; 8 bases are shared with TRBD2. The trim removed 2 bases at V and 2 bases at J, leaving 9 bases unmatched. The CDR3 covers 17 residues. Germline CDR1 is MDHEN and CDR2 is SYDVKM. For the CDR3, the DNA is TGTGCCAGCAGTTTAGACCGACTAGCGACCCTCACAGATACGCAGTATTTT. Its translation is CASSLDRLATLTDTQYF.

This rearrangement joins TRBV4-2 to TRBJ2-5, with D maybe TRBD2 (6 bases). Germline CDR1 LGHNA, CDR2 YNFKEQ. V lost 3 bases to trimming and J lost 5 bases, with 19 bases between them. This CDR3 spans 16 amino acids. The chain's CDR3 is CASSQQGRGGGETQYF. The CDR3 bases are TGTGCCAGCAGCCAGCAGGGTCGGGGTGGGGGGGAGACCCAGTACTTC.

This CDR3 reads CASSLSLGGPGEQFF. CDR3 nucleotide sequence: TGTGCCAGCAGTTTATCTTTGGGAGGGCCGGGTGAGCAGTTCTTC. J is TRBJ2-1 and V is TRBV28; 7 bases are a match to TRBD2. CDR1 is MDHEN and CDR2 is SYDVKM in the germline V gene. Trimming took 1 base from V and 9 from J; bases not matched to a gene: 9. The CDR3 spans 15 residues. Full variable domain (rest looked up from reference TRBV28 and TRBJ2-1): DVKVTQSSRYLVKRTGEKVFLECVQDMDHENMFWYRQDPGLGLRLIYFSYDVKMKEKGDIPEGYSVSREKKERFSLILESASTNQTSMYLCASSLSLGGPGEQFFGPGTRLTVL.

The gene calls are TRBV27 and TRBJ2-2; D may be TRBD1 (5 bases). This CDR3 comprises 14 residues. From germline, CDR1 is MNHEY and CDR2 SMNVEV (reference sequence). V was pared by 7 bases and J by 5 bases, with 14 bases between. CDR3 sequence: CASTPGLFTGELFF. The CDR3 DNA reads TGTGCCAGCACACCAGGGTTATTTACCGGGGAGCTGTTTTTT.